The 18 T cell receptor beta chains presented below share a single source sample, sequenced in a study of T-cell reconstitution after alpha-beta-depleted transplantation in children. Unique molecular identifiers were incorporated into the prepared TCRbeta library. TCRdb re-analysed the PCR reads in MiXCR, keeping a single row per CDR3 protein. The data show some 490,000 distinct CDR3 sequences, approximately 13% seen once. Sequencing was performed on PBMCs from the stem cell graft donor, taken from the stem cell graft. The receptors shown here come from a human donor who donated a stem cell graft to a child with combined immunodeficiency.

The chain links TRBV6-5 to TRBJ2-1; TRBD2 matches at 12 bases. The germline CDR1 and CDR2 sequences are MNHEY and SVGAGI. This CDR3 has 18 residues. V shed 0 bases and J 5 bases; nucleotides not matched to a gene: 8. CDR3 coding DNA: TGTGCCAGCAGTTACTCGGCTAGCGGGAGGGCCGGAGACAATGAGCAGTTCTTC. This encodes CASSYSASGRAGDNEQFF.

The V gene is TRBV5-1, the J gene TRBJ1-1, with D perhaps TRBD1 (5 bases). This CDR3 has 14 residues. Germline CDR1 is SGHRS and CDR2 is YFSETQ. The V end lost 7 bases, the J end lost 0 bases, and 13 bases lay between the germline ends. In DNA, the CDR3 is TGCGCCAGCTCTTCAGGGAGGGTGAACACTGAAGCTTTCTTT. It specifies CASSSGRVNTEAFF.

This clonotype was counted a few times. This chain connects TRBV20-1 to TRBJ2-3; 8 nucleotides align to TRBD2. The V gene's germline CDR1 is DFQATT and CDR2 SNEGSKA (reference sequence). The CDR3 spans 17 residues. With 6 bases clipped from V and 3 bases from J, the junction kept 17 bases outside the gene matches. CDR3 nucleotides: TGCAGTGCCCTACCGGAGCGGGAGCCCTCCCGAACAGATACGCAGTATTTT. Protein product: CSALPEREPSRTDTQYF.

This clonotype was observed at least ten times. This chain joins TRBV9 and TRBJ1-1; a weak D match, TRBD1 (6 bases). Germline assignment: CDR1 SGDLS and CDR2 YYNGEE. This CDR3 spans 13 amino acids. The V end was cut by 2 bases, the J end by 6 bases, with 11 bases between. The CDR3 reads CASSVSGAAEAFF. In DNA, the CDR3 is TGTGCCAGCAGCGTTTCGGGGGCGGCTGAAGCTTTCTTT.

This clonotype was picked up a small number of times. The rearrangement joins TRBV20-1 to TRBJ2-1, with D perhaps matching TRBD2 (6 bases). Germline lookup yields CDR1 DFQATT and CDR2 SNEGSKA (reference sequence). The CDR3 sequence is 14 residues long. V shed 6 bases and J shed 9 bases, with 21 bases lying between them. Written as DNA, the CDR3 is TGCAGTGCCAGACGAGGGCCGCCTAGCGCTGAGCAGTTCTTC. Translating it yields CSARRGPPSAEQFF.

The rearrangement joins TRBV27 to TRBJ2-1; the match to TRBD2 covers 11 bases. Trimming took 5 bases from V and 5 from J; bases not matched to a gene: 5. Looked up from germline, CDR1 is MNHEY and CDR2 is SMNVEV (reference sequence). The CDR3 length is 15 residues. CDR3 amino acids: CASSQRLAGHNEQFF. The CDR3 DNA follows: TGTGCCAGCAGTCAGCGACTAGCGGGGCACAATGAGCAGTTCTTC.

In its sample, this clonotype was seen a few times. This chain connects TRBV29-1 to TRBJ1-1; no clear D gene. This CDR3 is 11 amino acids long. The germline V gene has CDR1 SQVTM and CDR2 ANQGSEA. V was cut by 3 bases and J by 3 bases, with 5 bases left in between. The CDR3 region is CSVEQDTEAFF. For the CDR3, the DNA is TGCAGCGTTGAGCAGGACACTGAAGCTTTCTTT.

In this sample, this clonotype turned up a few times. The chain joins TRBV19 to TRBJ2-1, with D unresolved. The germline V and J ends were trimmed by 1 base and 6 bases, with 10 bases remaining between them. CDR1 is LNHDA and CDR2 is SQIVND in the germline V gene (reference sequence). This CDR3 comprises 14 residues. CDR3 coding DNA: TGTGCCAGTAGTATAGCCGGACCCCCCAATGAGCAGTTCTTC. Translating it yields CASSIAGPPNEQFF.

V is TRBV6-6 and J is TRBJ2-3; the D gene is possibly TRBD1 (5 bases). Germline CDR1 reads MNHNY; CDR2 reads SVGAGI (reference sequence). Trimming took 4 bases from V and 0 from J, leaving 14 bases between them. The CDR3 contains 16 residues. The CDR3 loop is CASSSRQLFSTDTQYF. DNA for the CDR3: TGTGCCAGCAGTTCTCGACAGCTCTTCAGCACAGATACGCAGTATTTT.

On this clonotype itself: A junction boundary mismatches the germline segment, possibly from a read error. The chain employs TRBV12-3 or TRBV12-4 and TRBJ1-1; 8 bases are shared with TRBD1. CDR3 length: 18 amino acids. The CDR3 coding sequence is TGTACCAGCAGTCCACGGGCCCGACAGGGGAGGGAGGAAACTGAAGCTTTCTTT. The encoded protein is CTSSPRARQGREETEAFF.

This clonotype was seen a handful of times. The rearrangement uses TRBV7-2 and TRBJ2-3, with D perhaps TRBD1 (6 bases). V was pared by 2 bases and J by 0 bases, with 12 bases between. CDR3 length equals 16 residues. The germline V gene has CDR1 SGHTA and CDR2 FQGNSA. Here the CDR3 DNA reads TGTGCCAGCAGCTTAAAGACGACAGGTAGCACAGATACGCAGTATTTT. Its translation: CASSLKTTGSTDTQYF. Full variable domain (rest looked up from reference TRBV7-2 and TRBJ2-3): GAGVSQSPSNKVTEKGKDVELRCDPISGHTALYWYRQSLGQGLEFLIYFQGNSAPDKSGLPSDRFSAERTGGSVSTLTIQRTQQEDSAVYLCASSLKTTGSTDTQYFGPGTRLTVL.

This clonotype occurred a few times. This chain uses TRBV4-3 with TRBJ2-1; 8 bases align to TRBD2. There are 15 residues in the CDR3. V trimming: 0 bases; J trimming: 6 bases; junction bases outside the gene matches: 4. Germline V gene data show CDR1 as LGHNA and CDR2 as YSLEER. The CDR3 is CASSQDGLAGNEQFF. Here the CDR3 DNA reads TGCGCCAGCAGCCAAGACGGGCTAGCGGGCAATGAGCAGTTCTTC.

This clonotype has a count of ten or more. This sequence joins TRBV20-1 and TRBJ2-5; TRBD2 matches 8 bases. The V gene end was trimmed by 3 bases and the J gene end by 5 bases; junction bases not matched to a gene: 8. This CDR3 spans 14 amino acids. CDR1 is DFQATT, CDR2 SNEGSKA, per germline (reference sequence). The CDR3 is CSASDREGRETQYF. CDR3 DNA: TGCAGTGCTAGCGACCGGGAGGGCCGGGAGACCCAGTACTTC.

This clonotype appeared a few times. The J gene is TRBJ1-1, the V gene TRBV27; perhaps TRBD1 as D (6 bases). V gave up 9 bases and J gave up 1 base, with 18 bases separating them. CDR1 MNHEY and CDR2 SMNVEV come from the germline V gene (reference sequence). The CDR3 extends over 15 amino acids. CDR3 residues: CARAWGRRENTEAFF. The CDR3 DNA sequence: TGTGCCAGAGCGTGGGGGCGCCGAGAGAACACTGAAGCTTTCTTT.

The chain uses TRBV9 and TRBJ2-5; either TRBD1 or TRBD2 may fit D (6 bases each). The CDR3 runs to 15 residues. From germline, CDR1 is SGDLS and CDR2 YYNGEE. The V end lost 4 bases, the J end lost 5 bases, and 18 bases lay between the germline ends. The CDR3 protein is CASSPRPGGGETQYF. CDR3 nucleotide sequence: TGTGCCAGCAGCCCTAGGCCCGGGGGCGGGGAGACCCAGTACTTC. The full variable domain, rest sourced from reference TRBV9 and TRBJ2-5, is DSGVTQTPKHLITATGQRVTLRCSPRSGDLSVYWYQQSLDQGLQFLIQYYNGEERAKGNILERFSAQQFPDLHSELNLSSLELGDSALYFCASSPRPGGGETQYFGPGTRLLVL.

V is TRBV7-8 and J is TRBJ2-3; no reliable D call. The CDR3 sequence is 13 residues long. Per the germline V gene, CDR1 is SGHVS and CDR2 is FQNEAQ. Trimming cost V 8 bases and J 2 bases, with 11 bases left between them. The CDR3 loop reads CASRWAYTDTQYF. CDR3 sequence (DNA): TGTGCCAGCCGCTGGGCTTACACAGATACGCAGTATTTT.

Many counts were recorded for this clonotype. V usage is TRBV18 and J usage is TRBJ2-1; TRBD2 aligns across 10 bases. There are 17 residues in the CDR3. Germline values: CDR1 KGHSH, CDR2 LQKENI. V lost 3 bases, J lost 4 bases, and 9 bases stayed unmatched. The CDR3 region is CASSPYLAGEKYNEQFF. CDR3 sequence (DNA): TGTGCCAGCTCACCCTATCTAGCGGGAGAGAAGTACAATGAGCAGTTCTTC.

In its sample, this clonotype was seen many times. The CDR3 here is CASSLFSGRDGDEQFF. In DNA, the CDR3 is TGTGCCAGCAGTTTATTTAGCGGGAGGGATGGCGATGAGCAGTTCTTC. The V call is TRBV12-3 or TRBV12-4, the J call TRBJ2-1; 11 positions match TRBD2. CDR3 length: 16 residues. The J segment lost 8 bases and the V segment lost 2 bases, leaving 8 bases of the junction unmatched.